The 5 T cell receptor beta chains in this list originate from one sample, sequenced in a study of blood T cell repertoires in COVID-19. TCRdb's copy holds only in-frame clones and misses some; the assay was immunoSEQ multiplex PCR. This sample carries around 300,000 clones, 90% of them seen once, and the ten largest clones take around 1.7%. The sample taken for sequencing was PBMCs or T cells enriched from blood (not recorded which). These receptors were obtained from a young woman with acute COVID-19.

This sequence joins TRBV27 and TRBJ2-1; TRBD1 matches at 7 bases. CDR1 and CDR2 from the germline V gene are MNHEY and SMNVEV (reference sequence). Germline trimming cut 5 bases from V and 6 bases from J; bases unmatched to any gene: 4. This CDR3 has 13 residues. The CDR3 sequence: CASSHRGTNEQFF. In DNA form, the CDR3 reads TGTGCCAGCAGTCACAGGGGCACCAATGAGCAGTTCTTC.

This chain connects TRBV4-1 to TRBJ2-1, with a tentative D call TRBD2 (5 bases). This CDR3 region has 16 residues. In germline, CDR1 is MGHRA, CDR2 YSYEKL. Trimming left V 0 bases short and J 3 bases short, with 12 bases between. The CDR3 bases are TGCGCCAGCAGCCAAGAAAAGTCGGGGAGCTACAATGAGCAGTTCTTC. Translated: CASSQEKSGSYNEQFF.

The genes are TRBV10-3 and TRBJ2-7, with a tentative D call TRBD1 (6 bases). The CDR3 has 14 residues. CDR1 and CDR2 (germline): ENHRY, SYGVKD. V lost 2 bases, J lost 0 bases, and 8 bases lay in between. The CDR3 DNA is TGTGCCATCAGTGAGACAGGGAGCTCCTACGAGCAGTACTTC. Its protein is CAISETGSSYEQYF.

The J gene is TRBJ1-1, the V gene TRBV7-9; the match to TRBD1 covers 9 bases. This CDR3 region has 15 residues. Germline CDR1 reads SEHNR; CDR2 reads FQNEAQ (reference sequence). The V segment lost 1 base and the J segment 1 base; nucleotides outside the gene matches: 1. CDR3 DNA sequence: TGTGCCAGCAGCTTAGAACAGGGGGCGAACACTGAAGCTTTCTTT. Protein: CASSLEQGANTEAFF.

This chain links TRBV6-5 with TRBJ1-4; D is uncertain. Germline CDR1 reads MNHEY; CDR2 reads SVGAGI. There are 13 residues in the CDR3. The V gene lost 5 bases and the J gene lost 5 bases, with 9 bases spanning the gap. Here the CDR3 reads CASSRVSNEKLFF. The CDR3 region has the DNA TGTGCCAGCAGTAGAGTGAGCAATGAAAAACTGTTTTTT.